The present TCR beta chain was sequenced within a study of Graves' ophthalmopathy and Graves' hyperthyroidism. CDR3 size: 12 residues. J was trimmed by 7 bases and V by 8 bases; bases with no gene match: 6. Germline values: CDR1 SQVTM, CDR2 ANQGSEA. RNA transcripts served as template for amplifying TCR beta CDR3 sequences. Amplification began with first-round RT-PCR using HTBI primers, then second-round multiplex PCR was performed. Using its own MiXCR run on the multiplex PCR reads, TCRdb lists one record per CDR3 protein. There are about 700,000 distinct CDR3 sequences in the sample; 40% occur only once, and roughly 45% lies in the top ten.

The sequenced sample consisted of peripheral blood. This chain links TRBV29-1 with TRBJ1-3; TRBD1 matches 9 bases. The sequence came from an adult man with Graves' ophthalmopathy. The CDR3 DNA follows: TGCAGCACGCGGACAGGGGTCAACACCATATATTTT. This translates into CSTRTGVNTIYF. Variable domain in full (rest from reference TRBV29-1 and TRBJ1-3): SAVISQKPSRDICQRGTSLTIQCQVDSQVTMMFWYRQQPGQSLTLIATANQGSEATYESGFVIDKFPISRPNLTFSTLTVSNMSPEDSSIYLCSTRTGVNTIYFGEGSWLTVV.